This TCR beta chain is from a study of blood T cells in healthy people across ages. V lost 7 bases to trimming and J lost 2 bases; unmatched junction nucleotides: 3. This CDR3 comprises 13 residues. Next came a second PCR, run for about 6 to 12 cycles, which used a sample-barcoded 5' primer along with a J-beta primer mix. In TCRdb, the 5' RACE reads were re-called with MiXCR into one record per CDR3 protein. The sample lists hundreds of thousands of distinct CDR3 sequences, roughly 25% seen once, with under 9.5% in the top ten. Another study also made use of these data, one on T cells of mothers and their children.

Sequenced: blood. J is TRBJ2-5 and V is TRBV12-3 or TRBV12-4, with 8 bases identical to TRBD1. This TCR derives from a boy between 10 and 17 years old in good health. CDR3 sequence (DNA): TGTGCCAGCACCAGACAGGGGCAAGAGACCCAGTACTTC. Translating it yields CASTRQGQETQYF.